The 8 T cell receptor beta chains in this list originate from one sample, sequenced in a study of T cell responses to AZD1222 COVID-19 vaccine. The data were produced by immunoSEQ multiplex PCR, yet TCRdb's version contains in-frame clones alone and is incomplete. The sample carries about 130,000 clones, 85% to 95% recorded once. Here the sequenced sample was peripheral blood, taken 28 days after the second AZD1222 dose. These receptors were taken from an adult who received the AZD1222 COVID-19 vaccine.

This chain uses TRBV19 with TRBJ1-1; D gene uncertain. Trimming left V 3 bases short and J 2 bases short, with 13 bases between. Germline-derived CDR1 and CDR2 are LNHDA and SQIVND (reference sequence). This CDR3 has 15 residues. The CDR3 DNA sequence: TGTGCCAGTAGTATCCTTCCACAGCTTAACACTGAAGCTTTCTTT. Protein product: CASSILPQLNTEAFF.

To note about this clone: Other DNA sequences in the same sample also yield this CDR3. The V gene is TRBV28, the J gene TRBJ1-2; 8 bases map to TRBD1. CDR1 is MDHEN, CDR2 SYDVKM, per germline. The junction had 3 bases not matched to a gene; V was cut back by 5 bases and J by 4 bases. The CDR3 length is 13 residues. This CDR3 is CASSPGQGYGYTF. The CDR3 nucleotides read TGTGCCAGCAGTCCAGGACAGGGCTATGGCTACACCTTC.

This rearrangement joins TRBV7-9 to TRBJ2-3, with 10 positions matching TRBD2. J lost 6 bases, V lost 2 bases, and 11 bases had no gene match. Per germline, CDR1 SEHNR and CDR2 FQNEAQ (reference sequence). There are 17 residues in the CDR3. The CDR3 loop is CASSLLRRAGGHDTQYF. The DNA for the CDR3 is TGTGCCAGCAGCTTATTGCGGCGAGCGGGGGGGCACGATACGCAGTATTTT.

This clone showed up just once. V and J are TRBV6-5 and TRBJ1-2; no firm D call. Trimming shortened V by 4 bases and J by 7 bases, and 13 bases separated the two germline ends. From germline, CDR1 is MNHEY and CDR2 SVGAGI. CDR3 length: 13 residues. In DNA form, the CDR3 reads TGTGCCAGCAGTTGGACGGAGCGTACTGGCTACACCTTC. This translates into CASSWTERTGYTF.

The chain carries TRBV9 and TRBJ2-7; maybe TRBD1 (6 bases). The CDR3 runs 14 residues. Trimming took 1 base from V and 3 from J, leaving 11 bases between them. The V gene's germline CDR1 is SGDLS and CDR2 YYNGEE. The DNA for the CDR3 is TGTGCCAGCAGCGTACAGGCACAGGGCTACGAGCAGTACTTC. Protein product: CASSVQAQGYEQYF. Combining the CDR3 with reference TRBV9 and TRBJ2-7 gives the whole variable domain DSGVTQTPKHLITATGQRVTLRCSPRSGDLSVYWYQQSLDQGLQFLIQYYNGEERAKGNILERFSAQQFPDLHSELNLSSLELGDSALYFCASSVQAQGYEQYFGPGTRLTVT.

This clone was picked up a small number of times. The chain carries TRBV13 and TRBJ2-2, with D unresolved. The CDR3 runs 15 residues. Germline V gives CDR1 PRHDT, CDR2 FYEKMQ (reference sequence). V was cut by 1 base and J by 6 bases, with 12 bases left in between. The CDR3 reads CASSLVAGRPGELFF. As DNA, the CDR3 is TGTGCCAGCAGCTTAGTGGCCGGCAGACCCGGGGAGCTGTTTTTT.

Remarks on this clone: At one of its ends the junction is not consistent with the germline gene, which may arise from a read error. This chain links TRBV7-7 with TRBJ1-4, with D possibly being TRBD1 (6 bases). Germline V gives CDR1 SSHAT, CDR2 FNYEAQ (reference sequence). CDR3 length equals 19 residues. The CDR3 DNA follows: TGTGCTAGCAGCTTCGGAAGGTGGACAGAATATGCAACTAATGAAAAACTGTTTTTT. Residues: CASSFGRWTEYATNEKLFF.

V and J are TRBV4-1 and TRBJ1-2; unclear D gene. CDR3 size: 13 residues. In germline, CDR1 is MGHRA, CDR2 YSYEKL. Trimming cost V 5 bases and J 6 bases, with 13 bases left between them. In DNA, the CDR3 is TGCGCCAGCAGCTACGAGATTCCGGATGGCTACACCTTC. Protein: CASSYEIPDGYTF.